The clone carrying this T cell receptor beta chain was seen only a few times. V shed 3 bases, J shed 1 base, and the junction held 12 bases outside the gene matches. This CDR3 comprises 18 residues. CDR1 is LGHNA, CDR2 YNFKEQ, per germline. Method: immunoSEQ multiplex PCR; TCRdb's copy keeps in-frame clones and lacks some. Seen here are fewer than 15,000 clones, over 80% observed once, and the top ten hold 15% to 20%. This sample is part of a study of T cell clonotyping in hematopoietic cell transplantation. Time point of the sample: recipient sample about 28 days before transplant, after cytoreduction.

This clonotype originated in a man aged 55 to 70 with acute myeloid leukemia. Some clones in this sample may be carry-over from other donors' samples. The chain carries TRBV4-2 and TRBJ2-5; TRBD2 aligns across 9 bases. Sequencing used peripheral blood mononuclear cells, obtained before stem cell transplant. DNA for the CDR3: TGTGCCAGCAGCCAGGCGCTGGCGGCTAGCGGGGCCCAAGAGACCCAGTACTTC. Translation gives CASSQALAASGAQETQYF.